Listed here are 15 T cell receptor beta chains from one sample, sequenced in a study of CD8+ T cells in alopecia areata (dated by TCRdb to 2016 to 2019). The library was produced with the immunoSEQ multiplex PCR assay. RNA was extracted from all samples and reverse transcribed into cDNA, which served as template for TCR sequencing. The clones in this table, taken by TCRdb from immuneACCESS, are in-frame only. Not every clone is retained; where verified, under half of the shortfall comes from an unresolved V gene, and the cause of the rest is unknown. The sample data list fewer than 250,000 clones, and about 40% of these were observed just once. Roughly 2.6% of the sample is held by the ten biggest clonotypes. Reading the label with the study, this specimen's treatment or condition is: oral pan-JAK inhibitor, 5-10 mg twice daily. This material consisted of CD4+ T cells sorted from blood, taken around week 37, from a patient treated with tofacitinib. These receptors all come from a human donor with alopecia areata.

The gene calls are TRBV7-9 and TRBJ1-5; D possibly corresponds to TRBD1 (5 bases). Trimming removed 8 bases at V and 1 base at J, with 9 bases between. CDR3 length: 13 amino acids. Per the germline V gene, CDR1 is SEHNR and CDR2 is FQNEAQ (reference sequence). The CDR3 DNA sequence: TGTGCCAGCTCGCCAGGGAGCAATCAGCCCCAGCATTTT. This gives the protein CASSPGSNQPQHF.

The chain couples TRBV29-1 to TRBJ2-3; D is unresolved. CDR3 length: 11 residues. Germline assignment: CDR1 SQVTM and CDR2 ANQGSEA. Trimming stripped 8 bases from V and 1 base from J, with 7 bases between. The CDR3 nucleotides are TGCAGCTACGAAGGCACAGATACGCAGTATTTT. Amino acid sequence: CSYEGTDTQYF.

The chain carries TRBV29-1 and TRBJ1-1; D unresolved. The V gene's germline CDR1 is SQVTM and CDR2 ANQGSEA. V lost 4 bases, J lost 1 base, and 7 bases lay in between. CDR3 length: 12 amino acids. The CDR3 spells CSVVVQNTEAFF. The CDR3 DNA is TGCAGCGTTGTAGTACAGAACACTGAAGCTTTCTTT. The whole variable domain, remainder taken from reference TRBV29-1 and TRBJ1-1, is SAVISQKPSRDICQRGTSLTIQCQVDSQVTMMFWYRQQPGQSLTLIATANQGSEATYESGFVIDKFPISRPNLTFSTLTVSNMSPEDSSIYLCSVVVQNTEAFFGQGTRLTVV.

The V gene is TRBV30, the J gene TRBJ2-5; 10 bases align to TRBD2. The V and J ends lost 3 bases and 2 bases, in that order; junction bases with no gene match: 6. The CDR3 loop spans 15 amino acids. Germline V lookup: CDR1 GTSNPN, CDR2 SVGIG (reference sequence). CDR3 sequence reads: CAWSAGTSVQETQYF. For the CDR3, the DNA is TGTGCCTGGAGCGCCGGGACTAGCGTACAAGAGACCCAGTACTTC.

This CDR3 is CASSSTSNEQFF. In nucleotides, the CDR3 is TGTGCCAGCAGCTCAACTAGTAATGAGCAGTTCTTC. This chain uses TRBV7-9 with TRBJ2-1; tentatively, D is TRBD2 (5 bases). Germline assignment: CDR1 SEHNR and CDR2 FQNEAQ (reference sequence). Trimming removed 4 bases from V and 7 bases from J, with 8 bases in between. The CDR3 consists of 12 residues.

This clone has only a few counts. The chain joins TRBV18 to TRBJ1-1, with D possibly TRBD1 on 6 matching bases. From germline, CDR1 is KGHSH and CDR2 LQKENI. The CDR3 sequence is 15 residues long. V lost 6 bases to trimming and J lost 3 bases, with 17 bases between them. The CDR3 region is CASSPDQGMYTEAFF. CDR3 nucleotide sequence: TGTGCCAGCTCCCCCGATCAGGGGATGTACACTGAAGCTTTCTTT.

This clone was seen a few times. The rearrangement uses TRBV5-5 and TRBJ1-2, with 11 nucleotides matching TRBD1. This CDR3 region has 14 residues. In germline, CDR1 is SGHKS, CDR2 YYEKEE (reference sequence). Trimming cost V 4 bases and J 7 bases; bases outside gene matches: 6. The CDR3 sequence is CASSGGTGGTGYTF. Written as DNA, the CDR3 is TGTGCCAGCAGCGGAGGGACAGGGGGTACTGGCTACACCTTC. The full variable domain, rest sourced from reference TRBV5-5 and TRBJ1-2, is DAGVTQSPTHLIKTRGQQVTLRCSPISGHKSVSWYQQVLGQGPQFIFQYYEKEERGRGNFPDRFSARQFPNYSSELNVNALLLGDSALYLCASSGGTGGTGYTFGSGTRLTVV.

This clone was observed a few times. The V call is TRBV19, the J call TRBJ2-6; D is perhaps TRBD1 (6 bases). Germline assignment: CDR1 LNHDA and CDR2 SQIVND (reference sequence). Deletions cut 1 base from V and 1 base from J, with 20 bases between. This CDR3 contains 20 residues. CDR3 nucleotides: TGTGCCAGTAGTATAGGTCTTCGCCAGGGGTATCGATCTGGGGCCAACGTCCTGACTTTC. This sequence encodes CASSIGLRQGYRSGANVLTF.

The genes are TRBV29-1 and TRBJ2-1; D gene unclear. The CDR3 length is 11 residues. Per the germline V gene, CDR1 is SQVTM and CDR2 is ANQGSEA. Trimming removed 7 bases at V and 10 bases at J, with 14 bases between. CDR3 amino acids: CSASPVREQFF. CDR3 nucleotides: TGCAGCGCCTCCCCCGTGAGGGAGCAGTTCTTC.

This clone was observed a few times. The genes are TRBV30 and TRBJ1-1, with D unclear. The V gene's germline CDR1 is GTSNPN and CDR2 SVGIG (reference sequence). Between the trimmed V and J ends, which lost 2 bases and 2 bases, there was a span of 9 bases. There are 13 residues in the CDR3. The CDR3 reads CAWSRAANTEAFF. Written as DNA, the CDR3 is TGTGCCTGGAGTCGGGCAGCAAACACTGAAGCTTTCTTT. Variable domain in full (rest from reference TRBV30 and TRBJ1-1): SQTIHQWPATLVQPVGSPLSLECTVEGTSNPNLYWYRQAAGRGLQLLFYSVGIGQISSEVPQNLSASRPQDRQFILSSKKLLLSDSGFYLCAWSRAANTEAFFGQGTRLTVV.

This clone appeared a few times. This same CDR3 is encoded by further DNA sequences in the sample. The chain links TRBV7-9 to TRBJ2-5; 12 bases are shared with TRBD2. Germline lookup yields CDR1 SEHNR and CDR2 FQNEAQ (reference sequence). Germline trimming cut 1 base from V and 5 bases from J; bases unmatched to any gene: 2. The CDR3 runs to 15 residues. CDR3 residues: CASSLGLAGGETQYF. CDR3 coding DNA: TGTGCCAGCAGCTTAGGGCTAGCGGGAGGGGAGACCCAGTACTTC. Based on the CDR3 plus reference TRBV7-9 and TRBJ2-5, the full variable domain is DTGVSQNPRHKITKRGQNVTFRCDPISEHNRLYWYRQTLGQGPEFLTYFQNEAQLEKSRLLSDRFSAERPKGSFSTLEIQRTEQGDSAMYLCASSLGLAGGETQYFGPGTRLLVL.

V and J are TRBV4-1 and TRBJ1-4, with a weak D call TRBD1 (5 bases). From germline, CDR1 is MGHRA and CDR2 YSYEKL. CDR3 length: 18 amino acids. Trimming removed 0 bases from V and 5 bases from J, with 19 bases in between. The CDR3 region is CASSQEGSTGVRNEKLFF. For the CDR3, the DNA is TGCGCCAGCAGCCAAGAAGGTTCCACAGGAGTAAGAAATGAAAAACTGTTTTTT.

This clone occurred a few times. V is TRBV5-1 and J is TRBJ1-2; D is undetermined. Germline loops: CDR1 SGHRS, CDR2 YFSETQ. CDR3 length: 13 amino acids. V lost 4 bases to trimming and J lost 2 bases, with 9 bases between them. As DNA, the CDR3 is TGCGCCAGCAGCCTCAGGAGCAACTATGGCTACACCTTC. It codes for CASSLRSNYGYTF.

The rearrangement links TRBV30 to TRBJ2-3, with no clear D. The CDR3 is 15 residues long. The V and J ends lost 3 bases and 3 bases respectively, with 16 bases between them. The germline V gene encodes CDR1 GTSNPN and CDR2 SVGIG (reference sequence). The CDR3 loop is CAWSAPTTATDTQYF. The CDR3, as DNA: TGTGCCTGGAGCGCCCCAACCACAGCAACAGATACGCAGTATTTT. Together with reference TRBV30 and TRBJ2-3, the CDR3 gives the full variable domain: SQTIHQWPATLVQPVGSPLSLECTVEGTSNPNLYWYRQAAGRGLQLLFYSVGIGQISSEVPQNLSASRPQDRQFILSSKKLLLSDSGFYLCAWSAPTTATDTQYFGPGTRLTVL.

This sequence joins TRBV7-2 and TRBJ1-1, with 7 positions matching TRBD1. The ends lost 2 bases at V and 10 bases at J; junction bases unmatched: 7. This CDR3 is 13 amino acids long. The V gene's germline CDR1 is SGHTA and CDR2 FQGNSA. CDR3 in amino acids: CASSLRQGGSAFF. CDR3 DNA: TGTGCCAGCAGCTTACGGCAGGGGGGCTCAGCTTTCTTT.